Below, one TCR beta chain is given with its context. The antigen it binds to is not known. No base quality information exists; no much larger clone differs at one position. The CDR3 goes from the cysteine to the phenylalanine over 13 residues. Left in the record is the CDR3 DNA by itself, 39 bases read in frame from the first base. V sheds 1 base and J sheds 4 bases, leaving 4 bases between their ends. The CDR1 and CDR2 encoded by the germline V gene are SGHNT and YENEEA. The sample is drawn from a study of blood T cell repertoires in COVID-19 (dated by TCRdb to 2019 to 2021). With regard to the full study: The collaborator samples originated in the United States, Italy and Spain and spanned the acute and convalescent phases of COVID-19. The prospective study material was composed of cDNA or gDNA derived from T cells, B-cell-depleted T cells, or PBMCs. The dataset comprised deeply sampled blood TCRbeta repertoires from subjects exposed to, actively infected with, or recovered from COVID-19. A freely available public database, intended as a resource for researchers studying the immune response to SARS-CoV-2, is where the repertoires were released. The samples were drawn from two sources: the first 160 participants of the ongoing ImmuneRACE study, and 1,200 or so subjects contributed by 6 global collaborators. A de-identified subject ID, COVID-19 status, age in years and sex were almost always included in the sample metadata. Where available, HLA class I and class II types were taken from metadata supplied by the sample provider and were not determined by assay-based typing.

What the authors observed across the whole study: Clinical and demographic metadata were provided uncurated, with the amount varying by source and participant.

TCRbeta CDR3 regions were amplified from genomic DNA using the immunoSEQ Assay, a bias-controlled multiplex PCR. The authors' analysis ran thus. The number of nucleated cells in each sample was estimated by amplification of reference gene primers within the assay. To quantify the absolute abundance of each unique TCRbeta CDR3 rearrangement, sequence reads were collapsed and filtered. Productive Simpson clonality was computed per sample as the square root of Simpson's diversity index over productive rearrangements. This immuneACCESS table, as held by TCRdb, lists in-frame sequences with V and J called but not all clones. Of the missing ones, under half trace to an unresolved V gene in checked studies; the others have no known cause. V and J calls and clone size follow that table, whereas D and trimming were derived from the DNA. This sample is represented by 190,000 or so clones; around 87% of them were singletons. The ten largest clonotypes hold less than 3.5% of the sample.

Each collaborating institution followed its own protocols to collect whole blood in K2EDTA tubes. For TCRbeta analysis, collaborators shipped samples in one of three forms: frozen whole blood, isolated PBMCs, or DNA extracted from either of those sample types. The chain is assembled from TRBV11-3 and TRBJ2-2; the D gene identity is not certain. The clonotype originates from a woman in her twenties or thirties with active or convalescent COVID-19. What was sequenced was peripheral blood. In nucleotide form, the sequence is TGTGCCAGCAGCTTAGGCGTCACCGGGGAGCTGTTTTTT. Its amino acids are CASSLGVTGELFF.